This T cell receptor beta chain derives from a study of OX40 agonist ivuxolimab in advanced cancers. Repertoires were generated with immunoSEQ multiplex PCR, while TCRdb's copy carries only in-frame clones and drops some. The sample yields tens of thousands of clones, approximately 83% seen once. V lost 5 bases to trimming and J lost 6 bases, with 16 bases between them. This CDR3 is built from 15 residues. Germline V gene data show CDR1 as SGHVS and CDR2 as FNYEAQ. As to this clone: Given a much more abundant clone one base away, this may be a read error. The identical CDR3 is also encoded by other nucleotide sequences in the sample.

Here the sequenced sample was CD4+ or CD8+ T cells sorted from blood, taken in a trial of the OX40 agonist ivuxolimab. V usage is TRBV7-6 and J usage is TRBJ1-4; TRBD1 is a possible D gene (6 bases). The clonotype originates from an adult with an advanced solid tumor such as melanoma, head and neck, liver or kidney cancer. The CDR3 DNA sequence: TGTGCCAGCAGCAATATAGTCAGGGGAGATGAAAAACTGTTTTTT. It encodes CASSNIVRGDEKLFF.